The clone carrying this T cell receptor beta chain appeared once. Its antigen is as yet unknown. Germline trimming cut 5 bases from V and 2 bases from J; bases unmatched to any gene: 8. Germline assignment: CDR1 SEHNR and CDR2 FQNEAQ (reference sequence). This CDR3 has 15 amino acids. Researchers took lesional scalp punch biopsies and peripheral blood from people who were alopecia areata patients. Cell sorting was applied to PBMCs, and CD4+ and CD8+ T cells were collected. The data derive from a study of CD8+ T cells in alopecia areata. Points from the study as a whole: Normal skin contains resident alphabeta T cells, and these are also sequenced in scalp samples. Affected lesional scalp, above all in alopecia totalis/universalis, was more clonal than normal scalp.

Sequencing templates came from extracted RNA that was reverse transcribed into cDNA. This table comes from immunoSEQ multiplex PCR, and its TCRdb copy is limited to in-frame clones, with some not included. The sample holds approximately 89,000 clones, around 54% seen once. The rearrangement joins TRBV7-9 to TRBJ2-5, with 7 bases lining up with TRBD2. Sequencing was performed on NKG2D-high CD8+ T cells sorted from blood. This clonotype was obtained from a human donor with alopecia areata. This CDR3 is CASSPNGGGQETQYF. CDR3 in DNA: TGTGCCAGCAGCCCTAACGGCGGGGGACAAGAGACCCAGTACTTC.